This TCR beta chain was sequenced for a study of cytomegalovirus exposure and HLA in healthy donors. CDR3 length: 12 amino acids. V lost 3 bases and J lost 7, with 7 bases in between. The germline gives CDR1 MNHNS, CDR2 SASEGT. Concerning this clone: Its matching antigen is unknown.

Notes on the study in general: Analysis performed later found more than 15,000 TCR beta sequences associated with HLA alleles at 0.05 false discovery rate. In a later analysis, the majority of CMV-associated beta chains seemingly showed HLA restriction. Later analysis associated a missense DCLRE1C variant with TCR beta V- and J-gene trimming.

Both 60 Vbeta primers and 13 Jbeta primers went into the PCR. Method: immunoSEQ multiplex PCR; TCRdb's copy keeps in-frame clones and lacks some. The profile covers roughly 78,000 clones, with about 60% appearing a single time and roughly 5.6% taken by the ten largest. The sample comprised PBMCs. This chain connects TRBV6-1 to TRBJ1-5; D possibly corresponds to TRBD1 (6 bases). The sequence came from a man aged 25-45 years in good health and CMV-seropositive. The CDR3 region has the DNA TGTGCCAGCAGTGATGGGGGCCAGCCCCAGCATTTT. It translates to CASSDGGQPQHF.